One and the same sample provided the 19 T cell receptor beta chains below, sequenced in a study of control samples from healthy donors and cancer patients. Only in-frame clones appear in the TCRdb table, and some are missing; sequencing was by immunoSEQ multiplex PCR. Of 48,000 or so clones listed, 93% were seen once; the top ten hold about a quarter. The sample was PBMCs. All receptors come from a woman in her fifties or sixties with head and neck cancer.

This clone was seen just once. The gene calls are TRBV18 and TRBJ2-3, with 14 bases matching TRBD2. The germline V gene has CDR1 KGHSH and CDR2 LQKENI. There are 18 residues in the CDR3. V lost 0 bases, J lost 1 base, and 3 bases stayed unmatched. The CDR3 sequence: CASSPPGLAGVGTDTQYF. CDR3 sequence (DNA): TGTGCCAGCTCACCACCGGGACTAGCGGGAGTGGGCACAGATACGCAGTATTTT.

This chain connects TRBV6-5 to TRBJ1-5; TRBD1 might be the D (5 bases). The CDR3 runs 14 residues. Germline V CDR1 and CDR2: MNHEY, SVGAGI. The V end was cut by 6 bases, the J end by 7 bases, with 16 bases between. The CDR3 DNA follows: TGTGCCAGCAGCCCCCGGCGCAGGGAACAGCCCCAGCATTTT. Translated: CASSPRRREQPQHF.

The V call is TRBV5-4, the J call TRBJ1-4; maybe TRBD1 (5 bases). Germline V CDR1 and CDR2: SGHNT, YYREEE (reference sequence). There are 15 residues in the CDR3. V lost 4 bases and J 8 bases, leaving 18 bases between the germline ends. The CDR3 loop reads CASSGGRSNEEKLFF. The CDR3 bases are TGTGCCAGCAGCGGGGGACGGTCAAATGAGGAAAAACTGTTTTTT.

The table lists this clone with a count of one. J is TRBJ2-5 and V is TRBV2; the D is unclear. This CDR3 comprises 13 residues. CDR1 is SNHLY, CDR2 FYNNEI, per germline. With 4 bases removed from V and 1 base from J, the gap between germline ends came to 7 bases. In DNA, the CDR3 is TGTGCCAGCAGTGGAGAATTCCAAGAGACCCAGTACTTC. It yields the protein CASSGEFQETQYF.

This sequence joins TRBV3-1 (or the pseudogene TRBV3-2) and TRBJ2-5; D may be TRBD1 (6 bases). Germline lookup yields CDR1 LGHDT and CDR2 YNNKEL (reference sequence). Trimming took off 4 bases at V and 5 bases at J, with 17 bases between the two ends. This CDR3 has 15 residues. The CDR3 DNA reads as TGTGCCAGCAGCCTGTGGACAGAGAGGACGGAGACCCAGTACTTC. This codes for CASSLWTERTETQYF.

The chain carries TRBV28 and TRBJ2-1; the D call may be TRBD1 or TRBD2 (5 bases each). Between the trimmed V and J ends, which lost 9 bases and 3 bases, there was a span of 15 bases. In germline, CDR1 is MDHEN, CDR2 SYDVKM. This CDR3 has 14 amino acids. The CDR3 bases are TGTGCCAGTTTAATTGGGGGTGACTACAATGAGCAGTTCTTC. It encodes CASLIGGDYNEQFF.

V gene TRBV2 combines with J gene TRBJ2-2; D might be TRBD2 (5 bases). Trimming removed 3 bases at V and 8 bases at J, with 10 bases between. CDR3 length: 13 amino acids. Germline V CDR1 and CDR2: SNHLY, FYNNEI. This CDR3 is CASSDGIRGELFF. In DNA, the CDR3 is TGTGCCAGCAGTGACGGGATAAGAGGGGAGCTGTTTTTT.

The V gene is TRBV6-6, the J gene TRBJ2-5, with TRBD2 matching 8 bases. CDR3 length: 14 amino acids. Germline assignment: CDR1 MNHNY and CDR2 SVGAGI (reference sequence). V dropped 4 bases and J dropped 5; count of bases not matched to a gene: 6. For the CDR3, the DNA is TGTGCCAGCAGTTCCCCGGGACTAGGGGAGACCCAGTACTTC. Protein product: CASSSPGLGETQYF.

This chain connects TRBV12-3 or TRBV12-4 to TRBJ2-7; no definite D call. V was clipped by 4 bases and J by 2 bases, with 6 bases between them. This CDR3 comprises 12 residues. The CDR3 loop is CASSWGTYEQYF. The CDR3 coding sequence is TGTGCCAGCAGTTGGGGAACCTACGAGCAGTACTTC.

The rearrangement uses TRBV7-8 and TRBJ2-5; a possible D gene is TRBD2 (7 bases). Germline V gene lookup returns CDR1 SGHVS and CDR2 FQNEAQ. V shed 5 bases and J shed 4 bases, with 29 bases lying between them. This CDR3 has 19 residues. Written as DNA, the CDR3 is TGTGCCAGCAGCCACTCCTATCGGGGGGCCGGTCTTATGGTAGAGACCCAGTACTTC. It codes for CASSHSYRGAGLMVETQYF.

The chain has TRBV28 and TRBJ2-7; 10 bases agree with TRBD2. V was pared by 5 bases and J by 4 bases, with 5 bases of the junction left unmatched. This CDR3 contains 14 residues. Germline CDR1 reads MDHEN; CDR2 reads SYDVKM. CDR3 protein: CASSILAGVYEQYF. In nucleotides, the CDR3 is TGTGCCAGCAGTATCCTAGCGGGAGTTTACGAGCAGTACTTC.

The chain carries TRBV7-3 and TRBJ1-2; possibly TRBD1 for D (5 bases). This CDR3 region has 13 residues. The V gene's germline CDR1 is SGHTA and CDR2 FQGTGA. With 5 bases removed from V and 0 bases from J, the gap between germline ends came to 7 bases. The CDR3 DNA follows: TGTGCCAGCAGCCCGGGACCTAACTATGGCTACACCTTC. Translated, it gives CASSPGPNYGYTF.

The chain couples TRBV4-2 to TRBJ2-5; the match to TRBD2 covers 7 bases. CDR1 is LGHNA and CDR2 is YNFKEQ in the germline V gene. Trimming cost V 4 bases and J 5 bases; bases outside gene matches: 7. The CDR3 is 14 amino acids. The CDR3 spells CASSPGRAGETQYF. DNA for the CDR3: TGTGCCAGCAGCCCGGGGAGGGCCGGGGAGACCCAGTACTTC.

The V and J genes are TRBV19 and TRBJ2-2; D unclear. Trimming removed 4 bases from V and 3 bases from J, with 6 bases in between. This CDR3 is built from 13 residues. The germline gives CDR1 LNHDA, CDR2 SQIVND (reference sequence). DNA for the CDR3: TGTGCCAGTAGTAAAGGCGACACCGGGGAGCTGTTTTTT. It translates to CASSKGDTGELFF.

The chain links TRBV4-1 to TRBJ2-7, with 8 positions matching TRBD1. Germline assignment: CDR1 MGHRA and CDR2 YSYEKL. V shed 5 bases, J shed 1 base, and the junction held 4 bases outside the gene matches. The CDR3 has 14 residues. CDR3 sequence reads: CASSVRTGSYEQYF. CDR3 nucleotide sequence: TGCGCCAGCAGCGTACGGACAGGGTCCTACGAGCAGTACTTC.

The CDR3: CASSQGAGGAGYTF. The CDR3 DNA follows: TGCGCCAGCAGCCAGGGAGCGGGGGGCGCCGGCTACACCTTC. V usage is TRBV4-1 and J usage is TRBJ1-2; the D gene is possibly TRBD1 (6 bases). V was clipped by 3 bases and J by 8 bases, with 16 bases between them. Germline loops: CDR1 MGHRA, CDR2 YSYEKL. CDR3 length equals 14 residues.

V gene TRBV7-9 combines with J gene TRBJ2-3; maybe TRBD2 (5 bases). V was trimmed by 5 bases and J by 4 bases, leaving 10 bases between them. The germline gives CDR1 SEHNR, CDR2 FQNEAQ (reference sequence). The CDR3 contains 13 residues. The CDR3 DNA is TGTGCCAGCAGCCGAGGAGGTGCAGATACGCAGTATTTT. It codes for CASSRGGADTQYF. The variable domain in full, completed from reference TRBV7-9 and TRBJ2-3, reads DTGVSQNPRHKITKRGQNVTFRCDPISEHNRLYWYRQTLGQGPEFLTYFQNEAQLEKSRLLSDRFSAERPKGSFSTLEIQRTEQGDSAMYLCASSRGGADTQYFGPGTRLTVL.

The chain links TRBV6-5 to TRBJ2-7, with 11 bases matching TRBD2. With 6 bases clipped from V and 2 bases from J, the junction kept 6 bases outside the gene matches. Germline assignment: CDR1 MNHEY and CDR2 SVGAGI. This CDR3 is 15 amino acids long. CDR3 bases: TGTGCCAGCAGGCGACAGACTAGCGGGGCCTACGAGCAGTACTTC. Residues: CASRRQTSGAYEQYF.

The genes are TRBV11-2 and TRBJ1-1; a possible D gene is TRBD1 (5 bases). In germline, CDR1 is SGHAT, CDR2 FQNNGV. Trimming took 5 bases from V and 1 from J, leaving 17 bases between them. This CDR3 has 16 residues. In DNA form, the CDR3 reads TGTGCCAGCAGCCCAAGCCCGGGACGGCAGAACACTGAAGCTTTCTTT. Protein: CASSPSPGRQNTEAFF.